This is a list of T cell receptor beta chains from one sample in a study of regulatory T cells in long-lasting Graves disease. In TCRdb, the multiplex PCR reads were re-called with MiXCR into one record per CDR3 protein. The repertoire holds hundreds of thousands of distinct CDR3 sequences, 15% seen once, with around 7.6% in the top ten. These sequences were also reported in another study, on T cells in Graves' hyperthyroidism and ophthalmopathy.

Source: peripheral blood mononuclear cells (PBMCs), taken at new diagnosis, from a patient treated with antithyroid drugs. The receptors come from a woman in her thirties or forties with Graves disease. Both conserved end residues are part of each CDR3. The order of the fields is V gene, CDR3 protein.

TRBV11-3 CASSLQPGVTNYGYTF
TRBV20-1 CSAGQGTNEQYF
TRBV11-2 CASSLAGSIGELFF
TRBV19 CASSIGATGELFF
TRBV5-1 CASSSTGDYGYTF
TRBV5-1 CASRYTPQGPYNEQFF
TRBV5-1 CASSSGTDSDTQYF
TRBV10-3 CAIPSGGKSTEQFF
TRBV20-1 CSAREGTGNPYF
TRBV4-3 CASSQDQRATYEQYF
TRBV19 CASSITLVDTDTQYF
TRBV20-1 CSAREVSGDPYNEQFF
TRBV2 CASSRTVASGYTF
TRBV2 CASQEAGELFF
TRBV28 CASSTPDQRSEQYF
TRBV12-3/TRBV12-4 CASSFETSGRSDEQYF
TRBV2 CASVRGTGNEKLFF
TRBV30 CAWSVAGPGGGYTF
TRBV3-1 CASSQHNRGPTGELFF
TRBV12-3/TRBV12-4 CASSLGQVLAETQYF
TRBV11-2 CASSPSFRGNSPLHF
TRBV5-1 CASSLELTSSGELFF
TRBV6-1 CASGRVGQETQYF
TRBV28 CASSSPGPAFLEQYF
TRBV28 CASSFLGQETQYF
TRBV11-2 CASRLAGGEQYF
TRBV19 CASTAVWGENSPLHF
TRBV6-5 CASSSPGGGVNTEAFF
TRBV4-3 CASSPGTGLSSPLHF
TRBV10-1 CASSQGGTSEDTQYF
TRBV28 CASSATPPYEQYF
TRBV28 CTSSKPGLVYTETYNEQFF
TRBV27 CASSSQPLYEQYF
TRBV29-1 CSVYTEKLFF
TRBV27 CASSFISTGLHSTEAFF
TRBV28 CASSLLRSSYNEQFF
TRBV5-1 CASIVSGGSGETQYF
TRBV7-9 CASSSLLLGGGVEQYF
TRBV20-1 CSARDTGKNTEAFF
TRBV10-3 CAISGVGAYEQYF